This TCR beta chain was observed in a study of blood T cell repertoires in COVID-19 (TCRdb year 2020). The study in broad terms: Samples covering the acute and convalescent phases of COVID-19 were provided by collaborators in the United States, Italy and Spain. The material from the prospective study consisted of cDNA or gDNA derived from T cells, B-cell-depleted T cells, or PBMCs. Subjects who had been exposed to COVID-19, were actively infected with it, or had recovered from it provided the deeply sampled blood TCRbeta repertoires that made up the dataset. Where available, HLA class I and class II types were obtained from metadata supplied by the sample provider rather than from assay-based typing. The repertoires were made available in a free public database intended to serve as a resource for research on the immune response to SARS-CoV-2. The samples were drawn from the first 160 participants of the ongoing ImmuneRACE study and from roughly 1,300 subjects provided by 6 global collaborators. A de-identified subject ID, COVID-19 status, age in years and sex were almost always included in the sample metadata. Overall results and qualifications from the work: How much clinical and demographic metadata was included differed by source and by participant, and the metadata was provided uncurated.

Whole blood was collected in K2EDTA tubes by collaborating institutions according to the institutions' own protocols. For TCRbeta analysis, collaborator samples were shipped as frozen whole blood, as isolated PBMCs, or as DNA extracted from either sample type. There are 16 amino acids in the CDR3, from cysteine to phenylalanine inclusive. Only the CDR3 portion is preserved as DNA: 48 bases, with reading frame beginning at the first base. V is cut back by 2 bases and J by 2 bases, with 2 bases in the junction unmatched. CDR1 SGHRS and CDR2 YFSETQ were looked up in the germline V gene. The immunoSEQ Assay, a bias-controlled multiplex PCR, was used to amplify TCRbeta CDR3 regions from genomic DNA. On the authors' methods: The number of nucleated cells in each sample was estimated from the amplification of reference gene primers within the assay. To quantify the absolute abundance of each unique TCRbeta CDR3 rearrangement, sequence reads were collapsed and filtered. For each sample, productive Simpson clonality was calculated by taking the square root of Simpson's diversity index across productive rearrangements. Sourced from immuneACCESS, this table was stored by TCRdb with only in-frame sequences that have V and J called. A share of the clones is absent; for the studies checked, an unresolved V gene accounts for under half, and the remainder has no known explanation. D and trimming come from the DNA, and the V and J calls and clone size come from that table. Present in this sample are roughly 230,000 clones, 81% of which were seen just once. The ten largest make up about 8% of the sample.

Notes on this clone: Its cognate antigen has yet to be identified. No much larger clone exists at a distance of one base, and base qualities are not known.

The V and J genes are TRBV5-1 and TRBJ2-3, with 13 junctional bases fitting TRBD2. The clonotype originates from a woman older than 75 with acute or convalescent COVID-19. The sequenced sample consisted of peripheral blood. The CDR3: CASSFGTSGVTDTQYF. In nucleotides, the sequence is TGCGCCAGCAGCTTCGGGACTAGCGGGGTCACAGATACGCAGTATTTT.